This T cell receptor (beta chain) was sequenced in a study of cytomegalovirus exposure and HLA in healthy donors listed by TCRdb under 2017. Concerning the study at large: The 650 to 750 repertoires of the first cohort and the roughly 120 validation repertoires were produced on the same platform, according to a later analysis. The study was designed to test whether signatures of past pathogen exposure could be identified by cataloging public T cell receptors. A separate validation cohort of some 130 different subjects was used in addition to the roughly 670-subject first cohort. The study combined high-throughput TCR immunosequencing, statistical association of individual TCRs with disease status, and machine learning to predict cytomegalovirus infection status. Overall study outcomes, separate from this receptor: The study listed around 160 TCR beta chains as associated with cytomegalovirus. Most TCR sequences were seen in very few donors, while some public TCRs were found in many individuals. A few of the identified cytomegalovirus-associated TCR beta chains were confirmed in vitro to be specific for cytomegalovirus antigens. In a later analysis, TCRs clustered in the first cohort were found to also tend to co-occur in the roughly 120 validation repertoires, with around 94% of cluster scores above 0. Cytomegalovirus status was reported to be diagnosed by the classifier with high specificity and sensitivity in both the original and validation cohorts. The authors suggested that the approach could potentially be generalized to other disease states and immunological phenotypes. All 120 or so repertoires were used to score co-occurrence in the validation cohort in a later analysis, because that analysis had no HLA typing for the cohort.

Donors formed part of the validation cohort, which comprised 120 subjects and was distinct from the first cohort of under 800 subjects. CDR1 and CDR2, looked up from the germline V gene (reference sequence), are GTSNPN and SVGIG. Germline trimming amounts to 2 bases on V and 1 base on J, with 2 as the count of junction bases outside the gene matches. From cysteine to phenylalanine, the CDR3 is 15 amino acids long. Only the CDR3 DNA is retained, 45 bases long and in frame from the first base. About this clone itself: The clone's antigen remains unknown. The sample holds no much larger clone one base away, and base qualities are not on file.

The method was the immunoSEQ multiplex PCR assay. In the source study's methods: A statistical classification framework was developed to diagnose cytomegalovirus status using the catalog of TCR beta chain sequences. TCRdb limited this immuneACCESS table to in-frame rearrangements with V and J called. A share of clones is missing; checked studies link under half to unresolved V genes, and the rest is unexplained. Clone size and the V and J calls come from that table; the DNA yielded D and trimming. This sample lists 150,000 to 200,000 clones; less than 85% were detected once. The ten largest account for about 15% of the sample.

The clonotype originates from a young man in good health and CMV-seropositive. Material: PBMCs. The receptor chain draws on TRBV30 and TRBJ2-2, and TRBD1 aligns with 9 junction nucleotides. The CDR3 here reads CAWSQGQGNTGELFF. The sequenced DNA is TGTGCCTGGAGTCAGGGACAGGGGAACACCGGGGAGCTGTTTTTT.